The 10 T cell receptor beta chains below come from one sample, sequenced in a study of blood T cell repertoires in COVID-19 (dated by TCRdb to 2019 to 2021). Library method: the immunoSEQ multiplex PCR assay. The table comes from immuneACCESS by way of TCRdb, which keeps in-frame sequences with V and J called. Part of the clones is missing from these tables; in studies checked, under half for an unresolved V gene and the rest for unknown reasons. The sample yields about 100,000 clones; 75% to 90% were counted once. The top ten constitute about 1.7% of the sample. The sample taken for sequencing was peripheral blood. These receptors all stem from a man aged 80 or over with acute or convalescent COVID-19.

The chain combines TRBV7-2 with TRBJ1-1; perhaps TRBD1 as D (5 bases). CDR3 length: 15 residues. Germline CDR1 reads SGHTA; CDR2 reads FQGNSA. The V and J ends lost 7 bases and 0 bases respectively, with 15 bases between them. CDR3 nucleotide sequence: TGTGCCAGCACCGTTGGAGGAGGGGTGAACACTGAAGCTTTCTTT. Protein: CASTVGGGVNTEAFF.

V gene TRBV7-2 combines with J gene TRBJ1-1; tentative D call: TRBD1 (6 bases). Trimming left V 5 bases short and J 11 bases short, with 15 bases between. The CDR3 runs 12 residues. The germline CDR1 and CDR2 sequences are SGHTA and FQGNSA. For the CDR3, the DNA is TGTGCCAGCAGCATAGGACAGTTTTACGCTTTCTTT. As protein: CASSIGQFYAFF.

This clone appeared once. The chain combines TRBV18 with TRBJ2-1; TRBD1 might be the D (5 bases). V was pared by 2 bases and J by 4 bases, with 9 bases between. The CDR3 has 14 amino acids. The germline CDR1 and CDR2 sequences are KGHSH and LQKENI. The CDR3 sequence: CASSPETGYNEQFF. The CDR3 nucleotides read TGTGCCAGCTCACCAGAAACAGGATACAATGAGCAGTTCTTC.

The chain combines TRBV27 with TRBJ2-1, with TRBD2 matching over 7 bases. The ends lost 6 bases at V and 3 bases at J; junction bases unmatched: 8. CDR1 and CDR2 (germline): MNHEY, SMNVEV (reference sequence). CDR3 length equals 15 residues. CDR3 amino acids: CASSFEGLVYNEQFF. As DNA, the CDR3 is TGTGCCAGCAGCTTTGAAGGACTAGTCTACAATGAGCAGTTCTTC.

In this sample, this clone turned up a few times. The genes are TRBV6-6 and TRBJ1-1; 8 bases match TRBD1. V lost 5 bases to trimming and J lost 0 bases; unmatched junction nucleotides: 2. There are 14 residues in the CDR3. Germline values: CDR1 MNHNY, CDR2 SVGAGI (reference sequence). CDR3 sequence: CASSQDRVNTEAFF. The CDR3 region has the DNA TGTGCCAGCAGTCAGGACAGGGTGAACACTGAAGCTTTCTTT.

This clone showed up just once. The CDR3 loop is CASSRRQGNNSPLHF. CDR3 sequence (DNA): TGTGCCAGCAGTAGACGACAGGGGAATAATTCACCCCTCCACTTT. The chain joins TRBV27 to TRBJ1-6, with 8 bases fitting TRBD1. With V trimmed by 5 bases and J by 5 bases, 5 bases remained unmatched. Looked up from germline, CDR1 is MNHEY and CDR2 is SMNVEV (reference sequence). The length of the CDR3 is 15 residues.

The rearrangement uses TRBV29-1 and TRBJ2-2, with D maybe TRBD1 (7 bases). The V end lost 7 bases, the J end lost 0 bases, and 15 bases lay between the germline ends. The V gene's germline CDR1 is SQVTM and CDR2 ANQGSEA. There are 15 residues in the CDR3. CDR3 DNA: TGCAGCGCCAGGGCGGGACAGTCGAACACCGGGGAGCTGTTTTTT. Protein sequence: CSARAGQSNTGELFF.

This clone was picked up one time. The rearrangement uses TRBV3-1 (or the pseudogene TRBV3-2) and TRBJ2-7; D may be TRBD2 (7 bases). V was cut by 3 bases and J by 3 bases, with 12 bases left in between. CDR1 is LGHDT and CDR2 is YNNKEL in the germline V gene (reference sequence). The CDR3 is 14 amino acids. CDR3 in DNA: TGTGCCAGCAGCCACCGGGGGGCCTTCTACGAGCAGTACTTC. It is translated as CASSHRGAFYEQYF.

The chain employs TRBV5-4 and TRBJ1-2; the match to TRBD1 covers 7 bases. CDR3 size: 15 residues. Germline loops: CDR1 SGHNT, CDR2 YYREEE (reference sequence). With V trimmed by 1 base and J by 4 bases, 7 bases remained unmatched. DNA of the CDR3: TGTGCCAGCAGCTTGTTTTCTCAGGGGGGCTATGGCTACACCTTC. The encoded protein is CASSLFSQGGYGYTF. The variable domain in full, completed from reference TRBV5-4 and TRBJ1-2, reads ETGVTQSPTHLIKTRGQQVTLRCSSQSGHNTVSWYQQALGQGPQFIFQYYREEENGRGNFPPRFSGLQFPNYSSELNVNALELDDSALYLCASSLFSQGGYGYTFGSGTRLTVV.

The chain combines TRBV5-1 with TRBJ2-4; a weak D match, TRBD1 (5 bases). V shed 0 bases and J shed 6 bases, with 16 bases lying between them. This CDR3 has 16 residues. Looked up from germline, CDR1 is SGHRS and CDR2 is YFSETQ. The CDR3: CASSLDAGQGGNIQYF. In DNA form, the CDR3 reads TGCGCCAGCAGCTTGGACGCTGGCCAGGGTGGAAACATTCAGTACTTC.